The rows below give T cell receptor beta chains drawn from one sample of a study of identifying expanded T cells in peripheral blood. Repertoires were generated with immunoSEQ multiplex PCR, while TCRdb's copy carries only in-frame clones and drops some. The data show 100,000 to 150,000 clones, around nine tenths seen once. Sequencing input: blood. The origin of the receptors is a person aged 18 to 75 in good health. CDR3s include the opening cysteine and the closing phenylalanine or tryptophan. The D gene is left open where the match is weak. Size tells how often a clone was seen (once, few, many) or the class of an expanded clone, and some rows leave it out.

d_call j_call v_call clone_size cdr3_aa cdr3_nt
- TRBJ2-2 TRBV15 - CATSPGLAGDGELFF TGTGCCACCAGCCCCGGATTAGCCGGAGACGGGGAGCTGTTTTTT
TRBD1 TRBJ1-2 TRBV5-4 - CASSFGQALRDYGYTF TGTGCCAGCAGCTTCGGACAGGCCTTAAGGGACTATGGCTACACCTTC
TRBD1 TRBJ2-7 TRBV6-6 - CASSYAGTGRFF TGTGCCAGCAGTTATGCCGGGACAGGGAGGTTCTTC
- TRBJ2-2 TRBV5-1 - CASSLYPDQNTGELFF TGCGCCAGCAGCTTATATCCGGACCAGAACACCGGGGAGCTGTTTTTT
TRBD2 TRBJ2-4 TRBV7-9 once CASSEASGGLAKNIQYF TGTGCCAGCAGCGAAGCTAGCGGGGGGCTAGCCAAAAACATTCAGTACTTC
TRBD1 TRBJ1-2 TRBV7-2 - CASSLSGQGVNGYTF TGTGCCAGCAGCTTATCGGGACAGGGGGTAAATGGCTACACCTTC
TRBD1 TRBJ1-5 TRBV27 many CASSLTGGQPQHF TGTGCCAGCAGTTTAACAGGGGGTCAGCCCCAGCATTTT
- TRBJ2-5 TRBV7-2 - CASSLSRAQETQYF TGTGCCAGCAGCTTATCCCGGGCCCAAGAGACCCAGTACTTC
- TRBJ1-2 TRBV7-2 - CATEPPTQSLGGYTF TGTGCCACCGAGCCCCCCACCCAGTCCCTCGGTGGCTACACCTTC
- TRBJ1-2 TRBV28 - CASSLTNYGYTF TGTGCCAGCAGTTTAACGAACTATGGCTACACCTTC
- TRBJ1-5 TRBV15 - CATSRGGEISPQHF TGTGCCACCAGCAGAGGGGGGGAGATCTCGCCCCAGCATTTT
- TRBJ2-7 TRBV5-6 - CASSLTHDYEQYF TGTGCCAGCAGCTTGACCCACGACTACGAGCAGTACTTC
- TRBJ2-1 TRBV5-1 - CASSSDIGNEQFF TGCGCCAGCAGCTCCGACATCGGCAATGAGCAGTTCTTC
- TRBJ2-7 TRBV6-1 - CASRAWIALSYEQYF TGTGCCAGCAGAGCCTGGATAGCCCTCTCCTACGAGCAGTACTTC
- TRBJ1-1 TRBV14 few CASSLRQVANTEAFF TGTGCCAGCAGCCTACGACAGGTAGCGAACACTGAAGCTTTCTTT
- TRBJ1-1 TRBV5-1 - CASSPEAMNTEAFF TGCGCCAGCAGCCCCGAAGCTATGAACACTGAAGCTTTCTTT
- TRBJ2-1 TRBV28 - CASSLPTVRNEQFF TGTGCCAGCAGCTTACCGACAGTCCGGAATGAGCAGTTCTTC
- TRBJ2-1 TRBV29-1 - CSVEEGISYNEQFF TGCAGCGTTGAAGAGGGAATATCCTACAATGAGCAGTTCTTC
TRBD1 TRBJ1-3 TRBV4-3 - CASSHRTGKGGNTIYF TGCGCCAGCAGCCACCGGACAGGGAAAGGTGGAAACACCATATATTTT
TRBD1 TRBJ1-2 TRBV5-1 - CASSWGDSNYGYTF TGCGCCAGCAGCTGGGGGGACAGCAACTATGGCTACACCTTC
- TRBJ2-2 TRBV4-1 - CASSQDISANTGELFF TGCGCCAGCAGCCAAGATATATCAGCGAACACCGGGGAGCTGTTTTTT
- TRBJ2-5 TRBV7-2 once CASSSSGETQYF TGTGCCAGCAGCTCCTCGGGGGAGACCCAGTACTTC
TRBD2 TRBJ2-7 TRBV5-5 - CASSLEGSGFYEQYF TGTGCCAGCAGCTTGGAAGGTAGCGGGTTCTACGAGCAGTACTTC
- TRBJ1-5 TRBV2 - CASRILGSNQPQHF TGTGCCAGCAGGATCCTCGGGAGCAATCAGCCCCAGCATTTT
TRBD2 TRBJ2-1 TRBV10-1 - CASSESSGSSYNEQFF TGCGCCAGCAGTGAGTCGAGCGGGAGCTCCTACAATGAGCAGTTCTTC
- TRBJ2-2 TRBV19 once CASSLKGLGLLSGELFF TGTGCCAGTAGTCTCAAGGGATTAGGGCTTCTCTCGGGGGAGCTGTTTTTT
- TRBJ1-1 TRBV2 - CASRDNYMNTEAFF TGTGCCAGCAGGGACAACTACATGAACACTGAAGCTTTCTTT
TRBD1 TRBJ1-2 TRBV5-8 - CASTRTGYYGYTF TGTGCCAGCACCCGGACAGGGTACTATGGCTACACCTTC
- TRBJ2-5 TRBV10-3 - CAISERQETQYF TGTGCCATCAGTGAGAGGCAAGAGACCCAGTACTTC
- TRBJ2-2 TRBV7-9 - CASDLLVGGTGELFF TGTGCCAGCGACCTTTTAGTGGGCGGCACCGGGGAGCTGTTTTTT
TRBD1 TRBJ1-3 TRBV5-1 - CASRPGTANSGNTIYF TGCGCCAGCAGGCCCGGGACAGCAAACTCTGGAAACACCATATATTTT
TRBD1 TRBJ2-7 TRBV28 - CASSSLPTGAPIYEQYF TGTGCCAGCAGTTCCCTCCCAACAGGGGCCCCTATCTACGAGCAGTACTTC
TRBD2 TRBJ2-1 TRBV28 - CASRGTGTGRLAGYNEQFF TGTGCCAGCAGAGGAACCGGGACAGGGCGACTAGCGGGGTACAATGAGCAGTTCTTC
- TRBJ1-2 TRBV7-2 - CASSPNWQPDGYTF TGTGCCAGCAGCCCAAACTGGCAGCCTGATGGCTACACCTTC
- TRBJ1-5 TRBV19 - CASSIRGLGQPQHF TGTGCCAGTAGTATACGGGGGCTAGGGCAGCCCCAGCATTTT
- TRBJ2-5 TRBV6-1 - CASSERGGEETQYF TGTGCCAGCAGTGAACGGGGCGGGGAAGAGACCCAGTACTTC
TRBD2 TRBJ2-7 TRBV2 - CASRGTFGLAGINEQYF TGTGCCAGCAGGGGGACTTTCGGGCTAGCGGGAATAAACGAGCAGTACTTC
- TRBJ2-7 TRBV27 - CASSSQGLDEQYF TGTGCCAGCAGTAGTCAGGGGTTGGACGAGCAGTACTTC
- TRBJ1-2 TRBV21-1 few CASSEGGSNSDNYGYTF TGTGCCAGCAGCGAAGGGGGCTCAAACAGTGACAACTATGGCTACACCTTC
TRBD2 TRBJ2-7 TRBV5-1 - CASSAQSGGAQLQEQYF TGCGCCAGCAGCGCCCAAAGCGGGGGGGCACAACTACAGGAGCAGTACTTC
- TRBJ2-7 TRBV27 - CASSKGRYREQYF TGTGCCAGCAGTAAGGGCCGGTATCGCGAGCAGTACTTC
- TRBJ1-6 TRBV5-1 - CASRASWSSSPLHF TGCGCCAGCAGGGCGTCATGGTCGAGTTCACCCCTCCACTTT
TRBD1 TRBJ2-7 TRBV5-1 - CASSLGTGGGYFYEQYF TGCGCCAGCAGCTTGGGGACAGGGGGCGGTTATTTCTACGAGCAGTACTTC
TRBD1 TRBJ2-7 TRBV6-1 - CASRNRDRVPYEQYF TGTGCCAGCCGTAACCGGGACAGGGTCCCCTACGAGCAGTACTTC
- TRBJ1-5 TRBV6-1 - CATLDSGANQPQHF TGTGCCACCCTCGACAGCGGCGCGAATCAGCCCCAGCATTTT
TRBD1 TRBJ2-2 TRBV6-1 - CASSATGGWGGELFF TGTGCCAGCAGTGCGACAGGGGGCTGGGGCGGGGAGCTGTTTTTT
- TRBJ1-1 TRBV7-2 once CASSPGRRFTEAFF TGTGCCAGCAGCCCAGGACGCAGGTTCACTGAAGCTTTCTTT
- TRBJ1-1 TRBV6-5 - CASSPKISPTEAFF TGTGCCAGCAGCCCCAAGATAAGTCCAACTGAAGCTTTCTTT
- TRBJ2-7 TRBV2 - CASSERGPGYEQYF TGTGCCAGCAGTGAACGGGGGCCGGGCTACGAGCAGTACTTC
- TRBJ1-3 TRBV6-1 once CASSERGRGGVSSGNTIYF TGTGCCAGCAGTGAAAGGGGAAGGGGAGGGGTATCCTCTGGAAACACCATATATTTT
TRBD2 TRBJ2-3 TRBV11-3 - CASSLGGSLDTQYF TGTGCCAGCAGCTTGGGCGGGAGTTTAGATACGCAGTATTTT
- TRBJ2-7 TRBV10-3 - CATLAVEGHEQYF TGTGCCACCTTAGCGGTCGAAGGGCACGAGCAGTACTTC